These 20 T cell receptor beta chains were all obtained from the same sample, sequenced in a study of chemoradiotherapy in HPV16-positive cancers. The data were produced by immunoSEQ multiplex PCR, yet TCRdb's version contains in-frame clones alone and is incomplete. The data hold 50,000 to 55,000 clones, with more than 90% observed a single time. The material was blood, obtained from a patient who underwent chemoradiotherapy. The receptors here all came from a human donor with HPV-associated anogenital cancer.

J is TRBJ2-3 and V is TRBV5-4, with 9 bases lining up with TRBD2. Germline lookup yields CDR1 SGHNT and CDR2 YYREEE (reference sequence). This CDR3 has 14 residues. The trim removed 0 bases at V and 5 bases at J, leaving 1 base unmatched. The CDR3 loop reads CASSLELAGDTQYF. Here the CDR3 DNA reads TGTGCCAGCAGCTTGGAACTAGCGGGAGATACGCAGTATTTT. Using reference TRBV5-4 and TRBJ2-3 for the parts outside the CDR3, the full variable domain is ETGVTQSPTHLIKTRGQQVTLRCSSQSGHNTVSWYQQALGQGPQFIFQYYREEENGRGNFPPRFSGLQFPNYSSELNVNALELDDSALYLCASSLELAGDTQYFGPGTRLTVL.

The chain links TRBV11-3 to TRBJ2-3; perhaps TRBD2 as D (5 bases). CDR3 length equals 16 residues. Trimming left V 1 base short and J 2 bases short, with 13 bases between. Germline V CDR1 and CDR2: SGHNT, YENEEA. The CDR3 sequence is CASSLGMGSATDTQYF. The CDR3 DNA sequence: TGTGCCAGCAGCTTAGGGATGGGTAGCGCCACAGATACGCAGTATTTT.

The table lists this clone with a count of one. The chain recombines TRBV2 with TRBJ1-2, with D maybe TRBD1 (6 bases). Per the germline V gene, CDR1 is SNHLY and CDR2 is FYNNEI. V shed 7 bases and J shed 8 bases, with 14 bases lying between them. This CDR3 region has 12 residues. CDR3: CASMWGAEGYTF. The DNA for the CDR3 is TGTGCCAGCATGTGGGGGGCGGAAGGCTACACCTTC.

The chain's CDR3 is CASSVEGVNTGELFF. The CDR3 nucleotides read TGTGCCAGCAGCGTTGAGGGGGTGAACACCGGGGAGCTGTTTTTT. The chain has TRBV9 and TRBJ2-2, with a possible D match to TRBD1 (6 bases). Germline values: CDR1 SGDLS, CDR2 YYNGEE. The length of the CDR3 is 15 residues. Trimming removed 2 bases from V and 1 base from J, with 9 bases in between.

The J gene is TRBJ1-4, the V gene TRBV4-3, with 8 nucleotides matching TRBD1. Germline CDR1 LGHNA, CDR2 YSLEER. The CDR3 runs to 14 residues. V lost 6 bases to trimming and J lost 5 bases; unmatched junction nucleotides: 5. CDR3 nucleotides: TGCGCCAGCAGTCGGGACAGGTTGAATGAAAAACTGTTTTTT. It encodes CASSRDRLNEKLFF.

J is TRBJ1-2 and V is TRBV4-3; the match to TRBD1 covers 9 bases. V shed 1 base and J 7 bases; nucleotides not matched to a gene: 4. The CDR3 runs to 14 residues. The germline CDR1 and CDR2 sequences are LGHNA and YSLEER. This CDR3 is CASSQGQGERGYTF. In DNA form, the CDR3 reads TGCGCCAGCAGCCAAGGACAGGGGGAGCGTGGCTACACCTTC.

The CDR3 coding sequence is TGTGCCAGCAGTCCCCTTACGAGGGTAAACGCCGGCTACACCTTC. It codes for CASSPLTRVNAGYTF. The V gene is TRBV6-5, the J gene TRBJ1-2, with D hard to call. Trimming took 5 bases from V and 8 from J, leaving 21 bases between them. The CDR3 sequence is 15 residues long. Germline values: CDR1 MNHEY, CDR2 SVGAGI.

This clone was found a few times. V is TRBV27 and J is TRBJ2-7, with D perhaps being TRBD1 or TRBD2 (7 bases each). The V and J ends lost 6 bases and 0 bases respectively, with 12 bases between them. This CDR3 comprises 14 residues. Germline CDR1 is MNHEY and CDR2 is SMNVEV (reference sequence). The CDR3 loop reads CASRGGGLSYEQYF. The CDR3 nucleotides are TGTGCCAGCAGGGGAGGGGGCCTCTCCTACGAGCAGTACTTC.

This chain links TRBV14 with TRBJ2-2, with D possibly being TRBD2 (5 bases). The V gene lost 6 bases and the J gene lost 5 bases, with 16 bases spanning the gap. The length of the CDR3 is 15 residues. CDR1 SGHDN and CDR2 FVKESK come from the germline V gene. The CDR3 region is CASRPTRGLTGELFF. The CDR3, as DNA: TGTGCCAGCAGACCCACGAGAGGGTTGACCGGGGAGCTGTTTTTT.

This clone was recorded only once. The chain is built from TRBV5-6 and TRBJ2-4; D not certain. Trimming pared 0 bases from V and 6 bases from J, leaving 13 bases between. The CDR3 runs 15 residues. Germline V CDR1 and CDR2: SGHDT, YYEEEE. The CDR3 DNA reads TGTGCCAGCAGCTTGGGTAACGGTCTAACAAACATTCAGTACTTC. Its translation is CASSLGNGLTNIQYF.

In this sample, this clone turned up once. The chain couples TRBV29-1 to TRBJ1-2, with D uncertain. CDR3 length equals 14 residues. V lost 0 bases and J lost 5, with 13 bases in between. Per germline, CDR1 SQVTM and CDR2 ANQGSEA. The CDR3 sequence is CSVEDRAGRYGYTF. The CDR3 nucleotides are TGCAGCGTTGAAGATAGGGCAGGTCGATATGGCTACACCTTC.

This chain uses TRBV18 with TRBJ2-1; the D is unclear. The V and J ends lost 1 base and 0 bases respectively, with 4 bases between them. The CDR3 runs 14 residues. From germline, CDR1 is KGHSH and CDR2 LQKENI. CDR3 in amino acids: CASSPLSSYNEQFF. As DNA, the CDR3 is TGTGCCAGCTCACCACTGAGCTCCTACAATGAGCAGTTCTTC.

The chain links TRBV5-6 to TRBJ2-1; D may be TRBD2 (6 bases). The CDR3 has 14 residues. V gave up 4 bases and J gave up 5 bases, with 13 bases separating them. The germline CDR1 and CDR2 sequences are SGHDT and YYEEEE. CDR3 amino acids: CASSLGGPHNEQFF. The CDR3 DNA reads as TGTGCCAGCAGCCTCGGAGGGCCCCACAATGAGCAGTTCTTC.

The chain recombines TRBV7-2 with TRBJ2-5; TRBD1 might be the D (5 bases). This CDR3 spans 14 amino acids. V gave up 5 bases and J gave up 0 bases, with 10 bases separating them. The germline CDR1 and CDR2 sequences are SGHTA and FQGNSA. The CDR3 nucleotides read TGTGCCAGCAGCCAAGACAGAAACCAAGAGACCCAGTACTTC. This translates into CASSQDRNQETQYF.

J is TRBJ2-1 and V is TRBV19; 15 bases map to TRBD2. The CDR3 length is 18 residues. V gave up 4 bases and J gave up 4 bases; unmatched junction bases: 8. The V gene's germline CDR1 is LNHDA and CDR2 SQIVND (reference sequence). The CDR3 sequence is CASSKPGTSGGIYNEQFF. CDR3 sequence (DNA): TGTGCCAGTAGTAAACCCGGGACTAGCGGGGGGATATACAATGAGCAGTTCTTC. The full variable domain, its missing parts supplied by reference TRBV19 and TRBJ2-1, is DGGITQSPKYLFRKEGQNVTLSCEQNLNHDAMYWYRQDPGQGLRLIYYSQIVNDFQKGDIAEGYSVSREKKESFPLTVTSAQKNPTAFYLCASSKPGTSGGIYNEQFFGPGTRLTVL.

The rearrangement links TRBV7-2 to TRBJ2-3; D remains ambiguous. Germline CDR1 is SGHTA and CDR2 is FQGNSA. CDR3 length: 15 residues. Deletions cut 5 bases from V and 1 base from J, with 13 bases between. The CDR3 coding sequence is TGTGCCAGCAGCAGCTGGGGTAGTGGCACAGATACGCAGTATTTT. Translated, it gives CASSSWGSGTDTQYF.

The rearrangement uses TRBV7-2 and TRBJ1-5; D gene uncertain. V was pared by 8 bases and J by 0 bases, with 8 bases between. The CDR3 contains 13 residues. Germline V gene lookup returns CDR1 SGHTA and CDR2 FQGNSA. The CDR3 sequence is CASGRDSNQPQHF. CDR3 sequence (DNA): TGTGCCAGCGGTCGGGATAGCAATCAGCCCCAGCATTTT.

For the CDR3, the DNA is TGTGCCACCAGAGGGGGACAAGAGACCCAGTACTTC. It yields the protein CATRGGQETQYF. V and J are TRBV10-3 and TRBJ2-5; D is perhaps TRBD1 (6 bases). The CDR3 totals 12 residues. Trimming pared 10 bases from V and 2 bases from J, leaving 11 bases between. Germline CDR1 ENHRY, CDR2 SYGVKD.

In nucleotides, the CDR3 is TGTGCCAGCAGCGTAGAGGGGGCCGACACCGGGGAGCTGTTTTTT. This sequence encodes CASSVEGADTGELFF. This sequence joins TRBV9 and TRBJ2-2; 7 bases fit TRBD1. After removal of 0 bases from V and 3 bases from J, the junction contained 2 bases not matched to a gene. The CDR3 length is 15 residues. The germline CDR1 and CDR2 sequences are SGDLS and YYNGEE.

The chain couples TRBV4-1 to TRBJ1-5, with D hard to call. Trimming cost V 0 bases and J 3 bases, with 9 bases left between them. Germline values: CDR1 MGHRA, CDR2 YSYEKL. The CDR3 is 15 amino acids. CDR3 coding DNA: TGCGCCAGCAGCCAAGAGCCGCGTTTCAATCAGCCCCAGCATTTT. Protein: CASSQEPRFNQPQHF.